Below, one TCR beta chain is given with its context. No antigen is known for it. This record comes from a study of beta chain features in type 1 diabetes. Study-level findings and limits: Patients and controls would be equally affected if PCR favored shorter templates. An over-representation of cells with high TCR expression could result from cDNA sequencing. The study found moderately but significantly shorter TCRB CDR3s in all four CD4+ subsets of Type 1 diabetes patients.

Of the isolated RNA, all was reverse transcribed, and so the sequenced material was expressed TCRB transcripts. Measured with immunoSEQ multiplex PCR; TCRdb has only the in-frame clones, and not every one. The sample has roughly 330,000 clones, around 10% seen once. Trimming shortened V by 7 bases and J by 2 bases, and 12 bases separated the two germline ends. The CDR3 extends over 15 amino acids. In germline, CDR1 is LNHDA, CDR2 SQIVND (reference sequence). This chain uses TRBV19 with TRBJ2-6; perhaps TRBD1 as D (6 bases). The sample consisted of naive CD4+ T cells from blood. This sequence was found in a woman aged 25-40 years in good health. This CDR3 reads CASTEGQPGANVLTF. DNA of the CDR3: TGTGCCAGTACCGAGGGACAACCTGGGGCCAACGTCCTGACTTTC.